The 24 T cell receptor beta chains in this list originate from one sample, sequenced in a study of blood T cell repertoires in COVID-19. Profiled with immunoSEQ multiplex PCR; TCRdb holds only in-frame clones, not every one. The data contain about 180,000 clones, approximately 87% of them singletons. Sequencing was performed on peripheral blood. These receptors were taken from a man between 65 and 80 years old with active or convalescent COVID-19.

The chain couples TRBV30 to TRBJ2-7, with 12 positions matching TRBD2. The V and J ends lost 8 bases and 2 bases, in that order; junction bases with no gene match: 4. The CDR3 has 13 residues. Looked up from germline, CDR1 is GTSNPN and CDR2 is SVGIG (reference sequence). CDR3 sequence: CARSSGGAYEQYF. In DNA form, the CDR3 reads TGTGCCCGCTCTAGCGGGGGGGCCTACGAGCAGTACTTC. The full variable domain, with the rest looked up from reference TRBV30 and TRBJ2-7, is SQTIHQWPATLVQPVGSPLSLECTVEGTSNPNLYWYRQAAGRGLQLLFYSVGIGQISSEVPQNLSASRPQDRQFILSSKKLLLSDSGFYLCARSSGGAYEQYFGPGTRLTVT.

CDR3 nucleotide sequence: TGCAGTGCTAGCTACCACGAGCAGTACTTC. It encodes CSASYHEQYF. The J gene is TRBJ2-7, the V gene TRBV20-1, with D hard to call. CDR1 is DFQATT, CDR2 SNEGSKA, per germline (reference sequence). With 3 bases removed from V and 5 bases from J, the gap between germline ends came to 5 bases. The CDR3 runs to 10 residues.

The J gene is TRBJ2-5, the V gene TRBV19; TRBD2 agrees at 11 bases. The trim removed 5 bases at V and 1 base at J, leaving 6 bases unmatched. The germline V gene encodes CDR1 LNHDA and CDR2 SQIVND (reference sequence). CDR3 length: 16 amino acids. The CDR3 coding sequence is TGTGCCAGTAGTGCCTGGGGACTAGCGGCCCAAGAGACCCAGTACTTC. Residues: CASSAWGLAAQETQYF.

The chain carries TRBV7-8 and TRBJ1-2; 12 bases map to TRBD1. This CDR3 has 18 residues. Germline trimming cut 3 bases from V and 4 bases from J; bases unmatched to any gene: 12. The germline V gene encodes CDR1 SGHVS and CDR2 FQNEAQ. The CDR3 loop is CASSLGLGQGAFGYGYTF. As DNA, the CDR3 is TGTGCCAGCAGCTTGGGGCTGGGACAGGGGGCCTTTGGCTATGGCTACACCTTC.

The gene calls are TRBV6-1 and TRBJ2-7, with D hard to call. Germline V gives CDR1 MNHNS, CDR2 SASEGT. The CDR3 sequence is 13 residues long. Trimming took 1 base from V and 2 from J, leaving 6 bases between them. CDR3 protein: CASSEGLPYEQYF. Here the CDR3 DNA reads TGTGCCAGCAGTGAAGGGCTCCCCTACGAGCAGTACTTC.

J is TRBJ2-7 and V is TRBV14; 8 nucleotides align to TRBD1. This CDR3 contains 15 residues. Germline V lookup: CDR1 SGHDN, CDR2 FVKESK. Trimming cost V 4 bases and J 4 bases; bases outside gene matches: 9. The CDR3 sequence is CASSLSSGQGYEQYF. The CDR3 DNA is TGTGCCAGCAGCCTCAGTTCCGGACAGGGATACGAGCAGTACTTC.

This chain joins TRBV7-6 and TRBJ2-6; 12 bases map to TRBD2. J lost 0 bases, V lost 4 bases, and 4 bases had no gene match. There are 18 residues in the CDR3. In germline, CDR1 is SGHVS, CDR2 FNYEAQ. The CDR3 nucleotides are TGTGCCAGCAGCTACCAGACTAGCGGGAGCTCTGGGGCCAACGTCCTGACTTTC. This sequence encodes CASSYQTSGSSGANVLTF.

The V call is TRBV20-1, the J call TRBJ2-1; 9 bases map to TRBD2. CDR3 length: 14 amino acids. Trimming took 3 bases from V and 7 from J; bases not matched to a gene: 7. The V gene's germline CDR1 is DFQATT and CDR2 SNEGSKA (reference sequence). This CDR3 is CSASLTSGRNEQFF. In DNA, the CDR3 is TGCAGTGCTAGTTTGACTAGCGGTAGGAATGAGCAGTTCTTC.

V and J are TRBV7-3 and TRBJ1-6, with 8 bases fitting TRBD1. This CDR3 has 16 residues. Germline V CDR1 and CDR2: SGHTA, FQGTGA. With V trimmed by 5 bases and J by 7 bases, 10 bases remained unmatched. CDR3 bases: TGTGCCAGCAGCCCCAGGGGGCCAGAAGGAAATTCACCCCTCCACTTT. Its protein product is CASSPRGPEGNSPLHF.

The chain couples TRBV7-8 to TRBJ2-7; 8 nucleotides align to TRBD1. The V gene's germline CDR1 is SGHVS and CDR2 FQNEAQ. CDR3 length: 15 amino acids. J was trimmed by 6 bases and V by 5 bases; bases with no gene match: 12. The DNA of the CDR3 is TGTGCCAGCAGCACCCCCCGCCAGGGGGCTATCGAGCAGTACTTC. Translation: CASSTPRQGAIEQYF.

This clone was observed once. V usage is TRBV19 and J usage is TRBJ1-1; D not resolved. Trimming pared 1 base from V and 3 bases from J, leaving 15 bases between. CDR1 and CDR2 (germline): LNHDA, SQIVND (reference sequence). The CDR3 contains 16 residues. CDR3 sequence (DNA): TGTGCCAGTAGTATAGGGCAAATAGGGAGGGACACTGAAGCTTTCTTT. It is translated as CASSIGQIGRDTEAFF.

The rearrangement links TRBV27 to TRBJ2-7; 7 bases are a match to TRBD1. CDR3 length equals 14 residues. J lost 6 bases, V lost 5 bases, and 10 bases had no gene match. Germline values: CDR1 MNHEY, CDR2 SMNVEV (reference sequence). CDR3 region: CASSPRDRWGEQYF. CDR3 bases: TGTGCCAGCAGTCCAAGGGACAGATGGGGCGAGCAGTACTTC.

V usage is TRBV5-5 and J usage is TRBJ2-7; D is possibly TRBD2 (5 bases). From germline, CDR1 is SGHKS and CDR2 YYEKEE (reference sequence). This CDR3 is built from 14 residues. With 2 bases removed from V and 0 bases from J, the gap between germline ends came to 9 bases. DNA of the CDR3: TGTGCCAGCAGCTTCCTCCGGGACTCCTACGAGCAGTACTTC. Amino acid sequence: CASSFLRDSYEQYF. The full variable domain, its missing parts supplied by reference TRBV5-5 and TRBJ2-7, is DAGVTQSPTHLIKTRGQQVTLRCSPISGHKSVSWYQQVLGQGPQFIFQYYEKEERGRGNFPDRFSARQFPNYSSELNVNALLLGDSALYLCASSFLRDSYEQYFGPGTRLTVT.

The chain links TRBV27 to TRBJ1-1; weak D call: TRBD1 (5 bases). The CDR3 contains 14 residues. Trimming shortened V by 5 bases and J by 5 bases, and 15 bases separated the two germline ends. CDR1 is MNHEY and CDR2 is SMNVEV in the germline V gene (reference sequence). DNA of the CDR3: TGTGCCAGCAGTCCACTTGGGGGGAGAACTGAAGCTTTCTTT. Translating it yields CASSPLGGRTEAFF.

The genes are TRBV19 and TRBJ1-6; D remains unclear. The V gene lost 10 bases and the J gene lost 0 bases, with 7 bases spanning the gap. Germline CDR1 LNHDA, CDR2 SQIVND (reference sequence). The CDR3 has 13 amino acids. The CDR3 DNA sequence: TGTGCCACTTCGAGCTCCTATAATTCACCCCTCCACTTT. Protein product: CATSSSYNSPLHF. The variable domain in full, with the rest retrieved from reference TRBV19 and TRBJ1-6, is DGGITQSPKYLFRKEGQNVTLSCEQNLNHDAMYWYRQDPGQGLRLIYYSQIVNDFQKGDIAEGYSVSREKKESFPLTVTSAQKNPTAFYLCATSSSYNSPLHFGNGTRLTVT.

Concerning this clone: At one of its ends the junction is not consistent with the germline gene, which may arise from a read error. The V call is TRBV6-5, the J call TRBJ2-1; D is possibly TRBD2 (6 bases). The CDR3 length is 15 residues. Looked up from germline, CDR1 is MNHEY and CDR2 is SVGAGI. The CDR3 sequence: CASRRGLPSDNEQFF. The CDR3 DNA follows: TGTGCCAGCAGACGAGGACTACCCTCCGACAATGAGCAGTTCTTC.

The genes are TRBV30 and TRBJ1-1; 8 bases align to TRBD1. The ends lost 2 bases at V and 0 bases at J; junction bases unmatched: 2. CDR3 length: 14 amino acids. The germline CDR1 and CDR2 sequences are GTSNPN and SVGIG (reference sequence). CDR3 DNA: TGTGCCTGGAGTTCAGGGGGCATGAACACTGAAGCTTTCTTT. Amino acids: CAWSSGGMNTEAFF.

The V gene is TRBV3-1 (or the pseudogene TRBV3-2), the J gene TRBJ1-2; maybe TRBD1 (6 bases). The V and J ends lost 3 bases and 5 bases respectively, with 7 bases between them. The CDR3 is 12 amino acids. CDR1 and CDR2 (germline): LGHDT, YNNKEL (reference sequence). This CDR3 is CASSHGQYGYTF. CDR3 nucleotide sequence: TGTGCCAGCAGCCACGGACAGTATGGCTACACCTTC.

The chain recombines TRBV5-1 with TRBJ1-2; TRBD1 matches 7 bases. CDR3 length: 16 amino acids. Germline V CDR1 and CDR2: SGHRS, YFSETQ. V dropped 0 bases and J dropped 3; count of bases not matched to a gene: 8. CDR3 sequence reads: CASSLDAPTGDYGYTF. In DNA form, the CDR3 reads TGCGCCAGCAGCTTGGACGCACCTACAGGGGACTATGGCTACACCTTC.

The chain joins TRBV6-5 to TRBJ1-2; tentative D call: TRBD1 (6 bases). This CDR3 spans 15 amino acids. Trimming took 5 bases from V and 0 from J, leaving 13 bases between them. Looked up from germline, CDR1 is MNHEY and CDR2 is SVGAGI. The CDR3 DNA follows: TGTGCCAGCAGTAAATCAGGGGTAGCTAACTATGGCTACACCTTC. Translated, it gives CASSKSGVANYGYTF.

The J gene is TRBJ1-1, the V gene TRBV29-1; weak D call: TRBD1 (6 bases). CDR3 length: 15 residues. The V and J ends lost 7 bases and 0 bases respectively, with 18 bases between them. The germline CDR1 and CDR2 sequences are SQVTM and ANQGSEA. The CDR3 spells CSGSDRPPMNTEAFF. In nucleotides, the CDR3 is TGCAGCGGTTCTGACAGGCCGCCCATGAACACTGAAGCTTTCTTT.

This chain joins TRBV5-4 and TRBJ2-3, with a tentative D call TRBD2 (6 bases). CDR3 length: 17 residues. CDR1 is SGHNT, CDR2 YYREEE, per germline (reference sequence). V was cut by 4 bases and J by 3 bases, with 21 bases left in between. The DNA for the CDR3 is TGTGCCAGCAGCCCGGCTGGCACAGGCCTAGCGACAGATACGCAGTATTTT. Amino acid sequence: CASSPAGTGLATDTQYF.

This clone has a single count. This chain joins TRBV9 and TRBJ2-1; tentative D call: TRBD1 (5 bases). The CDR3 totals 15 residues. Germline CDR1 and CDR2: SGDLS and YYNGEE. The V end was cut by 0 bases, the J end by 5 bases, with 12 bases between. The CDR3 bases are TGTGCCAGCAGCGTAGTAGGAGACAGAGACAATGAGCAGTTCTTC. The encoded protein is CASSVVGDRDNEQFF.

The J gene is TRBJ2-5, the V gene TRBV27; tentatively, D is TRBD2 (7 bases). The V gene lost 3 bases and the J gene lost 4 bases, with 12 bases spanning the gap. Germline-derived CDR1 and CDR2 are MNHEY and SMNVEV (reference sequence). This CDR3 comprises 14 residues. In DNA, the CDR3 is TGTGCCAGCAGTTTGGGGGGGCGCAGAGAGACCCAGTACTTC. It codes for CASSLGGRRETQYF.